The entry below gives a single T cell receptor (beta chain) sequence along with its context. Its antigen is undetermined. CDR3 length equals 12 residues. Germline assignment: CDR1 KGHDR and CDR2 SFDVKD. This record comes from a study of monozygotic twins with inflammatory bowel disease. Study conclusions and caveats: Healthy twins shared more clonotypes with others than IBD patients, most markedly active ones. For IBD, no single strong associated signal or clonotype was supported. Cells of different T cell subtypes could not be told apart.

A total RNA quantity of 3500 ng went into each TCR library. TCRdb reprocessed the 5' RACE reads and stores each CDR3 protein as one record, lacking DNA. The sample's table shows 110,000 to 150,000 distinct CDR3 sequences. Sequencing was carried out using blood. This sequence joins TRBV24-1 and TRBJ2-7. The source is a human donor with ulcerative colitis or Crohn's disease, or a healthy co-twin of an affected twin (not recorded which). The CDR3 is CATSDLSYEQYF.